This T cell receptor beta chain appears in the sequencing data of a study of Graves' ophthalmopathy and Graves' hyperthyroidism. In this sample, this clonotype turned up many times. From germline, CDR1 is MNHEY and CDR2 SVGAGI. This CDR3 contains 14 residues. Trimming took off 7 bases at V and 3 bases at J, with 15 bases between the two ends. Amplified TCR beta CDR3 regions were obtained using RNA transcripts as template. RT-PCR with HTBI primers came first, then second-round multiplex PCR. MiXCR, run by TCRdb on the multiplex PCR reads, gives a single entry per CDR3 protein. The sample records roughly 500,000 distinct CDR3 sequences, around 15% being singletons.

The genes are TRBV6-5 and TRBJ1-1; possible D gene TRBD1, 5 bases. Material for sequencing was blood. This receptor was taken from a woman aged 25 to 39 with Graves' ophthalmopathy. CDR3 amino acids: CASTKFGGDTEAFF. The CDR3 DNA reads TGTGCCAGCACCAAGTTTGGGGGTGACACTGAAGCTTTCTTT.